The clone carrying this TCR beta chain was detected only a few times. What it binds is unknown. Scientists amplified the TCR beta CDR3 regions from RNA transcripts. HTBI primers were used in a first-round RT-PCR, which preceded a second-round multiplex PCR. MiXCR, applied by TCRdb to the multiplex PCR reads, yields one record per CDR3 protein. The table has approximately 540,000 distinct CDR3 sequences, about two fifths seen once. Trimming stripped 11 bases from V and 0 bases from J, with 19 bases between. Germline V lookup: CDR1 SGHTA, CDR2 FQGNSA. The CDR3 is made up of 15 amino acids. These data come from a study of Graves' ophthalmopathy and Graves' hyperthyroidism. General observations from the study: Thyroid clonotypes that were expanded above 0.001 frequency mostly also appeared in blood.

The source of this sequence is an adult man with Graves' hyperthyroidism. The chain joins TRBV7-2 to TRBJ1-2; D is undetermined. Sequencing input: peripheral blood or thyroid tissue (not recorded which). CDR3 residues: CAWSVPEGTNYGYTF. CDR3 DNA: TGTGCCTGGAGTGTACCAGAAGGAACTAACTATGGCTACACCTTC. Full variable domain (remainder filled in from reference TRBV7-2 and TRBJ1-2): GAGVSQSPSNKVTEKGKDVELRCDPISGHTALYWYRQSLGQGLEFLIYFQGNSAPDKSGLPSDRFSAERTGGSVSTLTIQRTQQEDSAVYLCAWSVPEGTNYGYTFGSGTRLTVV.